What follows are 30 T cell receptor beta chains derived from one specimen sequenced in a study of shared clonotypes between healthy human individuals. Clones were read by immunoSEQ multiplex PCR, and TCRdb kept only the in-frame ones, dropping some. The sample has almost 750,000 clones; 55% to 75% are singletons. The sample consisted of memory CD4+ T cells sorted from blood. As for subset: CD45RA-negative fraction. The receptors shown here come from a woman aged 25 to 39 in good health.

This clone was observed a few times. The V call is TRBV28, the J call TRBJ1-2; D call uncertain. The germline V and J ends were trimmed by 5 bases and 0 bases, with 7 bases remaining between them. Per the germline V gene, CDR1 is MDHEN and CDR2 is SYDVKM. This CDR3 comprises 13 residues. This CDR3 reads CASSPGPNYGYTF. As DNA, the CDR3 is TGTGCCAGCAGTCCCGGTCCTAACTATGGCTACACCTTC.

This clone was detected only a few times. This chain connects TRBV6-4 to TRBJ2-5; D may match TRBD1 or TRBD2 (5 bases each). V lost 6 bases and J 4 bases, leaving 12 bases between the germline ends. Germline-derived CDR1 and CDR2 are MRHNA and SNTAGT. This CDR3 spans 13 amino acids. The CDR3 nucleotides are TGTGCCAGCAGCACGGGGCTCGGAGAGACCCAGTACTTC. Amino acids: CASSTGLGETQYF.

The CDR3 is CSASYNEQFF. Written as DNA, the CDR3 is TGCAGCGCTTCCTACAATGAGCAGTTCTTC. The chain recombines TRBV29-1 with TRBJ2-1; no clear D gene. Germline values: CDR1 SQVTM, CDR2 ANQGSEA. This CDR3 region has 10 residues. V gave up 7 bases and J gave up 1 base, with 2 bases separating them.

The V gene is TRBV18, the J gene TRBJ2-7, with 8 bases identical to TRBD1. Germline CDR1 and CDR2: KGHSH and LQKENI. This CDR3 comprises 14 residues. With V trimmed by 2 bases and J by 5 bases, 5 bases remained unmatched. CDR3 sequence: CASSPAQGVNEQYF. In DNA form, the CDR3 reads TGTGCCAGCTCACCAGCACAGGGGGTCAACGAGCAGTACTTC.

This clone is a singleton in its sample. The genes are TRBV15 and TRBJ1-5; D not certain. Germline V gene data show CDR1 as LNHNV and CDR2 as YYDKDF (reference sequence). V shed 0 bases and J shed 0 bases, with 9 bases lying between them. The length of the CDR3 is 16 residues. CDR3 protein: CATSRDLRVSNQPQHF. The CDR3 DNA reads as TGTGCCACCAGCAGAGATCTACGGGTTAGCAATCAGCCCCAGCATTTT.

CDR3 amino acids: CASSPKARGGNEQFF. As DNA, the CDR3 is TGTGCCAGCAGCCCTAAAGCGCGGGGAGGTAATGAGCAGTTCTTC. The chain has TRBV7-9 and TRBJ2-1, with a possible D match to TRBD2 (6 bases). The germline gives CDR1 SEHNR, CDR2 FQNEAQ (reference sequence). V dropped 5 bases and J dropped 7 bases, with 18 bases sitting between them. The CDR3 contains 15 residues.

This chain links TRBV5-1 with TRBJ2-2, with a possible D match to TRBD2 (6 bases). V shed 4 bases and J shed 7 bases, with 17 bases lying between them. In germline, CDR1 is SGHRS, CDR2 YFSETQ. This CDR3 contains 15 residues. The chain's CDR3 is CASSEPVGGIGELFF. As DNA, the CDR3 is TGCGCCAGCAGCGAGCCGGTTGGCGGGATCGGGGAGCTGTTTTTT. Looking up the rest from reference TRBV5-1 and TRBJ2-2 gives the full variable domain: KAGVTQTPRYLIKTRGQQVTLSCSPISGHRSVSWYQQTPGQGLQFLFEYFSETQRNKGNFPGRFSGRQFSNSRSEMNVSTLELGDSALYLCASSEPVGGIGELFFGEGSRLTVL.

This chain connects TRBV10-2 to TRBJ2-7, with 8 bases fitting TRBD1. This CDR3 contains 17 residues. Germline V gives CDR1 WSHSY, CDR2 SAAADI. Trimming removed 3 bases from V and 2 bases from J; junction bases left unmatched: 12. The CDR3 spells CASSDANRTGWPYEQYF. For the CDR3, the DNA is TGCGCCAGCAGTGATGCAAACCGGACAGGGTGGCCCTACGAGCAGTACTTC.

The J gene is TRBJ1-1, the V gene TRBV9; D remains unclear. This CDR3 is built from 13 residues. CDR1 is SGDLS, CDR2 YYNGEE, per germline. The ends were cut back, 3 bases at V and 2 bases at J, with 8 bases in the middle. CDR3 sequence reads: CASSAFSNTEAFF. CDR3 DNA: TGTGCCAGCAGCGCTTTCAGCAACACTGAAGCTTTCTTT.

This clone was seen only once. The chain employs TRBV30 and TRBJ2-7; possible D gene TRBD2, 5 bases. The V gene's germline CDR1 is GTSNPN and CDR2 SVGIG (reference sequence). V was shortened by 6 bases and J by 4 bases, with 10 bases between the two germline ends. The CDR3 extends over 11 amino acids. The CDR3 is CACGVLYEQYF. DNA for the CDR3: TGTGCCTGCGGGGTGCTTTACGAGCAGTACTTC.

The chain employs TRBV6-1 and TRBJ2-7; the D call may be TRBD1 or TRBD2 (5 bases each). There are 14 residues in the CDR3. CDR1 is MNHNS and CDR2 is SASEGT in the germline V gene. The V end was cut by 7 bases, the J end by 5 bases, with 18 bases between. Here the CDR3 reads CASTSSGLEDEQYF. The CDR3 nucleotides are TGTGCCAGCACCAGTTCGGGGCTCGAGGACGAGCAGTACTTC.

The rearrangement joins TRBV19 to TRBJ2-5, with 9 bases matching TRBD1. The J segment lost 3 bases and the V segment lost 1 base, leaving 6 bases of the junction unmatched. The CDR3 extends over 16 amino acids. The germline V gene encodes CDR1 LNHDA and CDR2 SQIVND (reference sequence). The CDR3 coding sequence is TGTGCCAGTAGTATAGGTGGAACAGGGGGCGAAGAGACCCAGTACTTC. This codes for CASSIGGTGGEETQYF.

The chain combines TRBV9 with TRBJ2-3, with D perhaps being TRBD1 or TRBD2 (5 bases each). Trimming removed 0 bases at V and 7 bases at J, with 15 bases between. CDR3 size: 15 residues. From germline, CDR1 is SGDLS and CDR2 YYNGEE. The CDR3 sequence is CASSVAGQKVNTQYF. The CDR3 DNA reads as TGTGCCAGCAGCGTAGCGGGGCAAAAAGTGAATACGCAGTATTTT.

This chain links TRBV21-1 with TRBJ2-5; the D call of TRBD1 is as the table states it, not checked on the DNA. TRBV21-1 is an annotated pseudogene. CDR3 length equals 18 residues. The CDR3 DNA sequence: TGTGCCAGCAGCAAAGAGCCTCGGGACAGTTGGTACCAAGAGACCCAGTACTTC. The encoded protein is CASSKEPRDSWYQETQYF.

V and J are TRBV4-2 and TRBJ2-7; TRBD1 might be the D (5 bases). V was clipped by 4 bases and J by 4 bases, with 20 bases between them. The CDR3 has 16 residues. Germline CDR1 and CDR2: LGHNA and YNFKEQ. CDR3 protein: CASSLEMSDTAYEQYF. The CDR3 region has the DNA TGTGCCAGCAGCCTGGAAATGTCGGACACCGCATACGAGCAGTACTTC.

V usage is TRBV5-4 and J usage is TRBJ1-3; no clear D gene. CDR3 length: 15 residues. Germline V gene data show CDR1 as SGHNT and CDR2 as YYREEE (reference sequence). V lost 6 bases and J lost 5, with 18 bases in between. The CDR3 sequence: CASKNEGILRNTIYF. CDR3 in DNA: TGTGCCAGCAAGAACGAGGGCATACTAAGAAACACCATATATTTT.

The V and J genes are TRBV6-5 and TRBJ2-2; 7 nucleotides agree with TRBD2. In germline, CDR1 is MNHEY, CDR2 SVGAGI. The CDR3 runs 14 residues. V shed 2 bases and J 3 bases; nucleotides not matched to a gene: 0. The CDR3 DNA reads TGTGCCAGCAGTTACGGGGGGGACACCGGGGAGCTGTTTTTT. Protein product: CASSYGGDTGELFF.

This chain links TRBV11-2 with TRBJ2-7, with a possible D match to TRBD2 (5 bases). Trimming cost V 5 bases and J 3 bases, with 14 bases left between them. Per the germline V gene, CDR1 is SGHAT and CDR2 is FQNNGV. The length of the CDR3 is 14 residues. The CDR3: CASSPQRDNYEQYF. DNA for the CDR3: TGTGCCAGCAGCCCCCAGAGGGATAACTACGAGCAGTACTTC.

The chain links TRBV7-9 to TRBJ2-3; a possible D gene is TRBD2 (6 bases). Germline V gene sequence: CDR1 SEHNR, CDR2 FQNEAQ (reference sequence). Trimming removed 1 base at V and 3 bases at J, with 14 bases between. This CDR3 has 16 amino acids. The CDR3 DNA is TGTGCCAGCAGCTTAGTAAGGGAGGCGGGGACAGATACGCAGTATTTT. This sequence encodes CASSLVREAGTDTQYF.

This chain uses TRBV7-9 with TRBJ2-7; 10 bases map to TRBD1. The germline CDR1 and CDR2 sequences are SEHNR and FQNEAQ (reference sequence). The CDR3 length is 14 residues. Losses at the gene ends were 1 base for V and 9 bases for J; bases not matched to a gene: 6. CDR3 loop: CASSLGQGAMGQYF. The CDR3, as DNA: TGTGCCAGCAGCTTAGGACAGGGGGCTATGGGGCAGTACTTC. Combining the CDR3 with reference TRBV7-9 and TRBJ2-7 gives the whole variable domain DTGVSQNPRHKITKRGQNVTFRCDPISEHNRLYWYRQTLGQGPEFLTYFQNEAQLEKSRLLSDRFSAERPKGSFSTLEIQRTEQGDSAMYLCASSLGQGAMGQYFGPGTRLTVT.

The chain has TRBV6-6 and TRBJ2-5; no firm D call. With the DNA end fitting TRBJ2-7 better, the J assignment may be wrong. The length of the CDR3 is 12 residues. Germline assignment: CDR1 MNHNY and CDR2 SVGAGI (reference sequence). The CDR3 DNA sequence: TGTGCCAGCGGGCCGAGGCTCTACGAGCAGTACTTC. This translates into CASGPRLYEQYF.

V usage is TRBV27 and J usage is TRBJ2-1, with D possibly TRBD1 on 8 matching bases. Deletions cut 5 bases from V and 7 bases from J, with 30 bases between. CDR1 is MNHEY and CDR2 is SMNVEV in the germline V gene (reference sequence). This CDR3 comprises 19 residues. In DNA, the CDR3 is TGTGCCAGCAGTCTCCGAGGGACAGGAGTTAGCGGGCAGCGAAATGAGCAGTTCTTC. Residues: CASSLRGTGVSGQRNEQFF.

This chain connects TRBV7-6 to TRBJ2-1; 8 bases line up with TRBD2. The V and J ends lost 5 bases and 7 bases, in that order; junction bases with no gene match: 19. This CDR3 contains 18 residues. CDR1 and CDR2 from the germline V gene are SGHVS and FNYEAQ. CDR3: CASSQLPLAGRLRNEQFF. CDR3 nucleotide sequence: TGTGCCAGCAGCCAACTCCCCTTAGCGGGGAGGTTGAGAAATGAGCAGTTCTTC. The whole variable domain, remainder taken from reference TRBV7-6 and TRBJ2-1, is GAGVSQSPRYKVTKRGQDVALRCDPISGHVSLYWYRQALGQGPEFLTYFNYEAQQDKSGLPNDRFSAERPEGSISTLTIQRTEQRDSAMYRCASSQLPLAGRLRNEQFFGPGTRLTVL.

A single count supports this clone. The chain recombines TRBV14 with TRBJ2-1; 10 bases agree with TRBD2. V lost 4 bases, J lost 9 bases, and 6 bases stayed unmatched. The CDR3 contains 14 residues. Per the germline V gene, CDR1 is SGHDN and CDR2 is FVKESK. The CDR3 here is CASSPSGSFREQFF. The CDR3 nucleotides are TGTGCCAGCAGCCCTAGCGGGAGCTTTCGTGAGCAGTTCTTC.

There are many counts of this clone. The chain couples TRBV15 to TRBJ2-7, with D hard to call. Germline V gene lookup returns CDR1 LNHNV and CDR2 YYDKDF (reference sequence). The CDR3 extends over 15 amino acids. V lost 3 bases and J lost 4, with 16 bases in between. The CDR3 sequence: CATSSPYAPSYEQYF. As DNA, the CDR3 is TGTGCCACCAGCAGTCCTTATGCCCCGAGTTACGAGCAGTACTTC.

This clone has only a few counts. The sample carries other DNA sequences with the same CDR3. V gene TRBV18 combines with J gene TRBJ1-1; 7 nucleotides line up with TRBD1. J gave up 0 bases and V 3 bases, and 4 bases lay outside the gene matches. Germline CDR1 is KGHSH and CDR2 is LQKENI. This CDR3 has 15 residues. This chain's CDR3 is CASSPATGLNTEAFF. In nucleotides, the CDR3 is TGTGCCAGCTCACCCGCGACAGGGTTGAACACTGAAGCTTTCTTT. Full variable domain (remainder filled in from reference TRBV18 and TRBJ1-1): NAGVMQNPRHLVRRRGQEARLRCSPMKGHSHVYWYRQLPEEGLKFMVYLQKENIIDESGMPKERFSAEFPKEGPSILRIQQVVRGDSAAYFCASSPATGLNTEAFFGQGTRLTVV.

The J gene is TRBJ2-7, the V gene TRBV5-1; D remains ambiguous. The germline gives CDR1 SGHRS, CDR2 YFSETQ. Between the trimmed V and J ends, which lost 0 bases and 6 bases, there was a span of 7 bases. The CDR3 is 12 amino acids. The CDR3 coding sequence is TGCGCCAGCAGCTTGGGTGGGCGCGAGCAGTACTTC. This sequence encodes CASSLGGREQYF.

This clone was picked up many times. The limits of the CDR3 on the DNA are not certain, so only TCRdb's listed CDR3 is given. The rearrangement links TRBV6-1 to TRBJ1-2. The CDR3 sequence runs 15 residues, both termini included. The germline CDR1 and CDR2 sequences are MNHNS and SASEGT. CDR3: CASSEDLRAGFGYTF.

There are a few counts of this clone. This rearrangement joins TRBV6-6 to TRBJ1-5, with a tentative D call TRBD1 (5 bases). The CDR3 spans 14 residues. Germline V lookup: CDR1 MNHNY, CDR2 SVGAGI (reference sequence). Trimming removed 7 bases from V and 2 bases from J, with 12 bases in between. The CDR3 nucleotides are TGTGCCAGCACCCTCGGGGGGGGCAATCAGCCCCAGCATTTT. This gives the protein CASTLGGGNQPQHF.

The chain couples TRBV4-1 to TRBJ2-1; D unclear. There are 16 residues in the CDR3. The germline CDR1 and CDR2 sequences are MGHRA and YSYEKL. V dropped 2 bases and J dropped 3 bases, with 14 bases sitting between them. CDR3: CASSQLVILDYNEQFF. The CDR3 DNA follows: TGCGCCAGCAGCCAATTAGTAATACTTGACTACAATGAGCAGTTCTTC.